This T cell receptor beta chain was retrieved from a study of T-cell memory formation after mild COVID-19. Points from the study as a whole: The pre-infection memory compartment contained some responding clones, suggesting cross-reactive memory joined.

Note on this clonotype: What it recognizes is unknown.

Trimming pared 3 bases from V and 5 bases from J, leaving 14 bases between. Germline CDR1 is SNHLY and CDR2 is FYNNEI. The CDR3 contains 16 residues. TCRdb processed the 5' RACE reads anew with MiXCR; each CDR3 protein has one entry. The repertoire includes 500,000 to 550,000 distinct CDR3 sequences, about 20% of them detected once, and around 12% sits in the top ten. Sequencing was performed on PBMCs or a T cell subset sorted from them (not recorded which). The TCR sequence derives from an adult woman who had mild COVID-19 (a few samples of this study predate the infection). Cell type and time point are not known. The chain is built from TRBV2 and TRBJ2-6, with D perhaps TRBD1 (5 bases). CDR3 amino acids: CASSESAGSRANVLTF. CDR3 in DNA: TGTGCCAGCAGTGAGTCCGCAGGGTCGAGGGCCAACGTCCTGACTTTC. The variable domain in full, completed from reference TRBV2 and TRBJ2-6, reads EPEVTQTPSHQVTQMGQEVILRCVPISNHLYFYWYRQILGQKVEFLVSFYNNEISEKSEIFDDQFSVERPDGSNFTLKIRSTKLEDSAMYFCASSESAGSRANVLTFGAGSRLTVL.